This record looks at one T cell receptor beta chain sequence and its context. The target of this receptor is not known. Base qualities are not provided; no much larger clone lies one nucleotide away. The reads were generated on an Illumina MiSeq. In TCRdb, the public reads were trimmed at Q25 with fastp and aligned with MiXCR, with productive beta chains retained. Rows matching on CDR3 protein sequence are summarized as one entry with the most common DNA and genes. The sample includes roughly 18,000 distinct CDR3 sequences, with 10% observed a single time. The biggest ten clones account for 2.5% to 3% of the sample. These data belong to a study of type 1 regulatory T cells (dated by TCRdb to about 2021). Concerning the study at large: The study characterized an in vitro protocol that generated a Tr1-enriched, alloantigen-specific CD4 T cell product named T-allo10. Patients with hematological malignancies who were receiving allogeneic hematopoietic stem cell transplantation were the group in which T-allo10 was being clinically evaluated.

The CDR3 runs 14 amino acids, cysteine and phenylalanine included. The sequence is cut down to CDR3 DNA, 42 bases in frame from base 1. Cut back by 3 bases and 9 bases, the V and J ends lie 15 bases apart. The origin of this receptor is a human donor in good health. Sequencing input: CD4+ T cells, either the whole sample or a sorted fraction (not recorded which). Rearrangement joined TRBV12-3 or TRBV12-4 to TRBJ2-1; the D segment may tentatively be TRBD1 or TRBD2, each giving 5 matched bases. The CDR3 here reads CASSFTGAGAEQFF. The nucleotide sequence is given as TGTGCCAGCAGTTTCACAGGCGCCGGGGCTGAGCAGTTCTTC.